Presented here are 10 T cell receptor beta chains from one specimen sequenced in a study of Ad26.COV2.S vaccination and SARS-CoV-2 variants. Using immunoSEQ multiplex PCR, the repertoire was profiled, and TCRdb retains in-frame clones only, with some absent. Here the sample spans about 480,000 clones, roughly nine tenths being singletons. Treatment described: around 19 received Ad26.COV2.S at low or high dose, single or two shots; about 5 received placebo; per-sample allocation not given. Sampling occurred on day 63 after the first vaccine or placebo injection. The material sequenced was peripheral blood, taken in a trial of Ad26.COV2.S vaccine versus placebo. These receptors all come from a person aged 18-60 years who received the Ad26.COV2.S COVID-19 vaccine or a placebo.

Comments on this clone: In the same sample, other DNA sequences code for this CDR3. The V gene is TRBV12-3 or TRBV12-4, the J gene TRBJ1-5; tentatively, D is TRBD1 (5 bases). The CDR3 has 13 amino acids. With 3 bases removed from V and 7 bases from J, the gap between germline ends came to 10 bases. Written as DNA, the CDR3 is TGTGCCAGCAGTTTTGGGGGGGGACAGCCCCAGCATTTT. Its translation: CASSFGGGQPQHF.

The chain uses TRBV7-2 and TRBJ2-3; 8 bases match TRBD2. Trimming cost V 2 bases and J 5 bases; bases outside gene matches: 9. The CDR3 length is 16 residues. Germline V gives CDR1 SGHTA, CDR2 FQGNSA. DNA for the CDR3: TGTGCCAGCAGCTTAAGGGGACTAGTGGTAGGAGATACGCAGTATTTT. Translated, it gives CASSLRGLVVGDTQYF.

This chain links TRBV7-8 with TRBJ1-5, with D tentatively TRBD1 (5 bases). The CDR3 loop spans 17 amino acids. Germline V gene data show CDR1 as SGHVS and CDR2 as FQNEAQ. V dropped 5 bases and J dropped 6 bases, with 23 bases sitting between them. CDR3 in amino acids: CASSISTPGPSGQPQHF. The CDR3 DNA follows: TGTGCCAGCAGCATTTCAACACCGGGACCCTCGGGTCAGCCCCAGCATTTT.

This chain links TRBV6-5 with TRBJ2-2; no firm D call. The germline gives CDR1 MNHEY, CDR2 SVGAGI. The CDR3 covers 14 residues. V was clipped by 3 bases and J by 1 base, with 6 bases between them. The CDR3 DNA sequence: TGTGCCAGCAGTTATTTCAAGAACACCGGGGAGCTGTTTTTT. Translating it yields CASSYFKNTGELFF.

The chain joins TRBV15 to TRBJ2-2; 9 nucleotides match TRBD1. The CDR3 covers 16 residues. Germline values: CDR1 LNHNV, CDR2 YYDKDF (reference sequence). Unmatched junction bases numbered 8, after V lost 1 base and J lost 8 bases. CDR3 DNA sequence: TGTGCCACCAGCAGAGGGACAGGGGTGGTTGGGGGGGAGCTGTTTTTT. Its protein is CATSRGTGVVGGELFF.

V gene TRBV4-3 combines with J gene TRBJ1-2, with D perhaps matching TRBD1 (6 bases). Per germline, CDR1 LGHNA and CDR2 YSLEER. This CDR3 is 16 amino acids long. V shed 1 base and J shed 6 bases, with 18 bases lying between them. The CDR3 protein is CASSQVSVGGLHGYTF. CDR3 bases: TGCGCCAGCAGCCAAGTTTCGGTGGGGGGGCTCCATGGCTACACCTTC.

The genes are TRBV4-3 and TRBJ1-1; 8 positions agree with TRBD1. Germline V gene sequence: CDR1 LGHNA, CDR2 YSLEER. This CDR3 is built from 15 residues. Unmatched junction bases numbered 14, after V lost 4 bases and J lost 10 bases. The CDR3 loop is CASSPQGQGSYGAFF. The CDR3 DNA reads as TGCGCCAGCAGCCCGCAAGGACAGGGTAGTTATGGAGCTTTCTTT.

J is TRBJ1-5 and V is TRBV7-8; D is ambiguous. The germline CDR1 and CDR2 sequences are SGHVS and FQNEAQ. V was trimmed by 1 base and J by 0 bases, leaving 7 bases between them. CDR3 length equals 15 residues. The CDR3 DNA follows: TGTGCCAGCAGCTTAGAAGGGAATAGCAATCAGCCCCAGCATTTT. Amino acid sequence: CASSLEGNSNQPQHF.

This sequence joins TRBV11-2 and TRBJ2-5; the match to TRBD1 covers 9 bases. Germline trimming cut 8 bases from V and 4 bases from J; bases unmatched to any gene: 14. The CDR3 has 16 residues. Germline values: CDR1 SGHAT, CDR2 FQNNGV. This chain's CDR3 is CASRLPRDRVAETQYF. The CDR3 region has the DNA TGTGCCAGCCGCCTCCCCCGGGACAGGGTGGCAGAGACCCAGTACTTC.

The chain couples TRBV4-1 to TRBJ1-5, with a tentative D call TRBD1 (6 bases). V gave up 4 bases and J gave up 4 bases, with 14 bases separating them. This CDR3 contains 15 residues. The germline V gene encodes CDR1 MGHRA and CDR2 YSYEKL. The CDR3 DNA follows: TGCGCCAGCAGCCCAGCGGGACACCAAAATCAGCCCCAGCATTTT. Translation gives CASSPAGHQNQPQHF.